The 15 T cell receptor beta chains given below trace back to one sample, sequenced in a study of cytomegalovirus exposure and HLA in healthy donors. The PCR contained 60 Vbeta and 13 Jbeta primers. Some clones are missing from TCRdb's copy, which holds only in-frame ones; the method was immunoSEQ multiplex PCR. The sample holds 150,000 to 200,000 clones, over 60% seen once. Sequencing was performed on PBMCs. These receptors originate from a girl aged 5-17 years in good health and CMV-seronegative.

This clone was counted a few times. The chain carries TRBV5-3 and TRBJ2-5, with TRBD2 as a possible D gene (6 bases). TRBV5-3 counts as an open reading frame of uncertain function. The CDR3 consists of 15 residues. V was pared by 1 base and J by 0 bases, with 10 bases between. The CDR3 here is CARSLRGVHQETQYF. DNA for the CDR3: TGTGCCAGAAGCTTGCGCGGGGTTCACCAAGAGACCCAGTACTTC.

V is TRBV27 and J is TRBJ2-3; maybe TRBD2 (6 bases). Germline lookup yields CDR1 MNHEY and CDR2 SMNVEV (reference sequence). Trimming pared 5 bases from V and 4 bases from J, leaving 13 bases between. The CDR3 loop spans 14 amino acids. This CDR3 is CASSPGTRADTQYF. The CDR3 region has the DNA TGTGCCAGCAGTCCCGGGACTCGAGCAGATACGCAGTATTTT.

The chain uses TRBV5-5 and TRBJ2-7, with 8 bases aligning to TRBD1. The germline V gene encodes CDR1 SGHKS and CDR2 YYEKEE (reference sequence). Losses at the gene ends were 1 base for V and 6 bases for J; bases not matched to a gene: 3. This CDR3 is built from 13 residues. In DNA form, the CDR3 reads TGTGCCAGCAGCTTGCCCAGGGGGCCCGAGCAGTACTTC. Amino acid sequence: CASSLPRGPEQYF. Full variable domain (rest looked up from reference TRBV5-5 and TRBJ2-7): DAGVTQSPTHLIKTRGQQVTLRCSPISGHKSVSWYQQVLGQGPQFIFQYYEKEERGRGNFPDRFSARQFPNYSSELNVNALLLGDSALYLCASSLPRGPEQYFGPGTRLTVT.

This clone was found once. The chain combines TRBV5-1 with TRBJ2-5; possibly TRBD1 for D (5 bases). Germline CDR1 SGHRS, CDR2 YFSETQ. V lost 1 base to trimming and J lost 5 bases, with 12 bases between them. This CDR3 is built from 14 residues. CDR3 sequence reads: CASSLQTSGETQYF. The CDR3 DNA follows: TGCGCCAGCAGCTTGCAAACGTCAGGGGAGACCCAGTACTTC.

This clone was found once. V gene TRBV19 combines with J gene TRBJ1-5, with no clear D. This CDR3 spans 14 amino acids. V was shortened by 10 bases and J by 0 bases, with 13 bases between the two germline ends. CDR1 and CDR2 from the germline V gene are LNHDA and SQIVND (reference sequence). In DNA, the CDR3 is TGTGCCATCCTCTGGAGGTATAGCAATCAGCCCCAGCATTTT. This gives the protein CAILWRYSNQPQHF. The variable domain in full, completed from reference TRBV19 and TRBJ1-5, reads DGGITQSPKYLFRKEGQNVTLSCEQNLNHDAMYWYRQDPGQGLRLIYYSQIVNDFQKGDIAEGYSVSREKKESFPLTVTSAQKNPTAFYLCAILWRYSNQPQHFGDGTRLSIL.

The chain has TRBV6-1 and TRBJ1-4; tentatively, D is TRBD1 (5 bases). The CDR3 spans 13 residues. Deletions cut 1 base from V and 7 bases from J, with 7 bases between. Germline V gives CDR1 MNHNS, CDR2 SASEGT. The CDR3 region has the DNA TGTGCCAGCAGTGAAGTTCAGGGTGAAAAACTGTTTTTT. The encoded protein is CASSEVQGEKLFF.

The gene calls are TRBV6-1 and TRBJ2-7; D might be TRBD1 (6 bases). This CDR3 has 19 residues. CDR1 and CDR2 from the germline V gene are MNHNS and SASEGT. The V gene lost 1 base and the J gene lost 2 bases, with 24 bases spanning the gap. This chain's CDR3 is CASSEGDRSAFGFTYEQYF. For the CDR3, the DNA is TGTGCCAGCAGTGAAGGAGACAGGTCCGCTTTTGGGTTTACCTACGAGCAGTACTTC.

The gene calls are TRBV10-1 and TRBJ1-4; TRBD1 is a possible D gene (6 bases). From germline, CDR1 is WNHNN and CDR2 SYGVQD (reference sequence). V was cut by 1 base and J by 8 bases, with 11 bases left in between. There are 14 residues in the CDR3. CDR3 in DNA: TGCGCCAGCAGTGAGTTCGGACAGACCGAAAAACTGTTTTTT. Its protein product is CASSEFGQTEKLFF.

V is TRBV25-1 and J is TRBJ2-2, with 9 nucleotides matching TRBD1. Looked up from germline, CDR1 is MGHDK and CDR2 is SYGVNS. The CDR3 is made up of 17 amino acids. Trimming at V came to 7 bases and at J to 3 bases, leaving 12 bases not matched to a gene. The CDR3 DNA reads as TGTGCCAGCACCCTCAGCCGGGGACAGGGCTACACCGGGGAGCTGTTTTTT. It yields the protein CASTLSRGQGYTGELFF.

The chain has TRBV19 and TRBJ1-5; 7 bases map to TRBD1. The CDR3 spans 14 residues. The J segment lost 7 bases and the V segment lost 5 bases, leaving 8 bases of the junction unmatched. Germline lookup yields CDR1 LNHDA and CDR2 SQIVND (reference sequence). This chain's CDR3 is CASSSGQGGQPQHF. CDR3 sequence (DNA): TGTGCCAGTAGTTCCGGCCAGGGGGGCCAGCCCCAGCATTTT.

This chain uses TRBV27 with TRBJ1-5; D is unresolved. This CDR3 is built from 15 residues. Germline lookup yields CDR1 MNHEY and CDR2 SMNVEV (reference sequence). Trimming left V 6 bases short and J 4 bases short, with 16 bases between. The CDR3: CASSVMGSLNQPQHF. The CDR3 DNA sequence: TGTGCCAGCAGCGTAATGGGCAGTCTTAATCAGCCCCAGCATTTT.

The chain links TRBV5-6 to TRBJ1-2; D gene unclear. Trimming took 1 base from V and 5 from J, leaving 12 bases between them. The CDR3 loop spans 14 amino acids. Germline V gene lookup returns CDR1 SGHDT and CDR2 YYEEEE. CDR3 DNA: TGTGCCAGCAGCTTGACAGATTGGGCTTATGGCTACACCTTC. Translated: CASSLTDWAYGYTF.

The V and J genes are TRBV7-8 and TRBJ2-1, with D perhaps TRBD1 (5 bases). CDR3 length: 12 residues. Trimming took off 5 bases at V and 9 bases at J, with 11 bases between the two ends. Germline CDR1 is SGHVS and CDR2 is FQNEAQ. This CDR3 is CASSLPRGEQFF. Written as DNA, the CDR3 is TGTGCCAGCAGCCTCCCAAGGGGTGAGCAGTTCTTC.

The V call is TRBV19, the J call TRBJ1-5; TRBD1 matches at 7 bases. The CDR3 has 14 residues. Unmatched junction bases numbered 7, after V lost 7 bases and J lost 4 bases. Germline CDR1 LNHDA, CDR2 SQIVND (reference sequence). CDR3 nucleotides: TGTGCCAGTAACTCAGGGGGGCGAAATCAGCCCCAGCATTTT. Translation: CASNSGGRNQPQHF.

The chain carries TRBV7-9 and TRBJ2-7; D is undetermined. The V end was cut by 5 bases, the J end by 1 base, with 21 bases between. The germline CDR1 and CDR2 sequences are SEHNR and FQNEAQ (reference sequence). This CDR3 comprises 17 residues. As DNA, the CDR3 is TGTGCCAGCAGCCCTCAGGTGGAAGGCCTGGGTTCCTACGAGCAGTACTTC. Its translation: CASSPQVEGLGSYEQYF.